Shown below are 11 T cell receptor beta chains from a single sample sequenced in a study of T cell repertoires in ileal Crohn's disease. Generated by immunoSEQ multiplex PCR, the TCRdb table keeps only in-frame clones and is missing some. The repertoire consists of approximately 13,000 clones, with about 90% occurring once and the leading ten covering 3% to 4%. Sequencing was performed on ileal tissue. These receptor sequences come from an adult with Crohn's disease.

This chain joins TRBV5-1 and TRBJ2-7; possible D gene TRBD2, 6 bases. Trimming stripped 2 bases from V and 7 bases from J, with 13 bases between. CDR1 SGHRS and CDR2 YFSETQ come from the germline V gene. The CDR3 sequence is 13 residues long. DNA of the CDR3: TGCGCCAGCAGCTTAGAGGACGCGGGGGAGCAGTACTTC. Its protein is CASSLEDAGEQYF.

This clone was seen a few times. The rearrangement uses TRBV30 and TRBJ1-6, with D perhaps TRBD1 (6 bases). The CDR3 has 16 amino acids. Germline V lookup: CDR1 GTSNPN, CDR2 SVGIG (reference sequence). V was shortened by 3 bases and J by 3 bases, with 15 bases between the two germline ends. CDR3 sequence reads: CAWSSDRRLYNSPLHF. As DNA, the CDR3 is TGTGCCTGGAGCTCCGACAGGCGTCTCTATAATTCACCCCTCCACTTT.

As for this clone: The DNA is left out, because the CDR3 cannot be placed on it with certainty; the CDR3 is given as TCRdb lists it. The rearrangement links TRBV12-2 to TRBJ1-1; the table's D call TRBD1 went unverified against the DNA. TRBV12-2 is recorded as a pseudogene. The CDR3 comprises 16 residues, both ends counted. This CDR3 reads CASRPVGQGTTTEAFF.

The CDR3 region is CSVEGGGSGANVLTF. The DNA for the CDR3 is TGCAGCGTTGAAGGGGGGGGGTCTGGGGCCAACGTCCTGACTTTC. The chain carries TRBV29-1 and TRBJ2-6, with TRBD2 identical over 7 bases. Germline V gives CDR1 SQVTM, CDR2 ANQGSEA. The V segment lost 1 base and the J segment 1 base; nucleotides outside the gene matches: 1. There are 15 residues in the CDR3.

Comment on this clone: The sample carries other DNA sequences with the same CDR3. The rearrangement joins TRBV18 to TRBJ1-1; 11 nucleotides match TRBD1. V shed 5 bases and J 5 bases; nucleotides not matched to a gene: 4. The CDR3 is 14 residues long. Germline V lookup: CDR1 KGHSH, CDR2 LQKENI. The CDR3: CASSSGQGGTEAFF. The CDR3 DNA is TGTGCCAGCTCATCGGGACAGGGGGGAACTGAAGCTTTCTTT.

The genes are TRBV29-1 and TRBJ2-5; D gene ambiguous. Germline lookup yields CDR1 SQVTM and CDR2 ANQGSEA. The CDR3 sequence is 13 residues long. Trimming took off 4 bases at V and 1 base at J, with 10 bases between the two ends. In DNA, the CDR3 is TGCAGCGTTGCTGGCGGTACCCAAGAGACCCAGTACTTC. Its protein product is CSVAGGTQETQYF.

The chain links TRBV5-4 to TRBJ2-3; 8 positions match TRBD2. CDR1 and CDR2 (germline): SGHNT, YYREEE (reference sequence). V shed 2 bases, J shed 5 bases, and the junction held 7 bases outside the gene matches. The CDR3 contains 15 residues. The CDR3 sequence is CASSLAGVRGDTQYF. The DNA of the CDR3 is TGTGCCAGCAGCTTAGCGGGGGTCCGGGGAGATACGCAGTATTTT. Full variable domain (rest looked up from reference TRBV5-4 and TRBJ2-3): ETGVTQSPTHLIKTRGQQVTLRCSSQSGHNTVSWYQQALGQGPQFIFQYYREEENGRGNFPPRFSGLQFPNYSSELNVNALELDDSALYLCASSLAGVRGDTQYFGPGTRLTVL.

This chain connects TRBV28 to TRBJ2-7; 11 nucleotides match TRBD2. V gave up 6 bases and J gave up 7 bases; unmatched junction bases: 2. Germline assignment: CDR1 MDHEN and CDR2 SYDVKM. This CDR3 region has 12 residues. CDR3 bases: TGTGCCAGCAGGCTAGCGGGAGGAGAGCAGTACTTC. It yields the protein CASRLAGGEQYF.

The rearrangement links TRBV15 to TRBJ2-5, with TRBD1 matching 9 bases. From germline, CDR1 is LNHNV and CDR2 YYDKDF (reference sequence). Trimming took 4 bases from V and 5 from J; bases not matched to a gene: 11. CDR3 length equals 16 residues. CDR3 DNA sequence: TGTGCCACCAGCATGGGAACGGGACAGGGTTTGGAGACCCAGTACTTC. Translation gives CATSMGTGQGLETQYF.

This clone was detected only once. V and J are TRBV4-1 and TRBJ2-2; tentative D call: TRBD1 (5 bases). The CDR3 runs to 15 residues. Trimming took 4 bases from V and 0 from J, leaving 9 bases between them. Germline V gene sequence: CDR1 MGHRA, CDR2 YSYEKL. CDR3 region: CASSLRASNTGELFF. CDR3 DNA sequence: TGCGCCAGCAGCCTCAGGGCCTCGAACACCGGGGAGCTGTTTTTT.

This chain joins TRBV5-1 and TRBJ2-5; 7 bases align to TRBD1. The DNA matches TRBJ2-7 better at its end, which makes the J call doubtful. This CDR3 contains 15 residues. Germline V lookup: CDR1 SGHRS, CDR2 YFSETQ. The CDR3 loop reads CASSIMTGRTYEQYF. The CDR3 nucleotides read TGCGCCAGCAGCATCATGACAGGGAGAACGTACGAGCAGTACTTC.